One sample yielded the 19 T cell receptor beta chains listed below, sequenced in a study of radiation and T cells in renal cell carcinoma. Assay used: immunoSEQ multiplex PCR; TCRdb lists only in-frame clones, some missing. The profile shows more than 75,000 clones, about 86% of them singletons. Time point denoted: blood 2 weeks post-SBRT. The treatment here: 15 Gy SBRT to primary tumor, nephrectomy 4 weeks later. The sample consisted of blood, taken from a patient whose treatment included radiotherapy and nephrectomy. The receptor source for this set is a woman in her forties or fifties with renal cell carcinoma.

The chain carries TRBV5-6 and TRBJ2-1; D is uncertain. CDR3 length equals 15 residues. The V and J ends lost 4 bases and 7 bases respectively, with 18 bases between them. CDR1 and CDR2 from the germline V gene are SGHDT and YYEEEE. CDR3 region: CASSPVAGRVNEQFF. The CDR3 nucleotides are TGTGCCAGCAGCCCCGTGGCCGGCCGCGTAAATGAGCAGTTCTTC.

The chain links TRBV19 to TRBJ1-2; D may be TRBD1 (6 bases). The CDR3 covers 13 residues. The germline V gene encodes CDR1 LNHDA and CDR2 SQIVND (reference sequence). Trimming removed 4 bases from V and 4 bases from J, with 10 bases in between. The DNA for the CDR3 is TGTGCCAGTAGTAGGGACAAGGGCTATGGCTACACCTTC. Translated, it gives CASSRDKGYGYTF.

In its sample, this clone was seen a few times. The chain couples TRBV5-1 to TRBJ2-3; TRBD2 might be the D (6 bases). V was clipped by 7 bases and J by 2 bases, with 14 bases between them. Germline CDR1 and CDR2: SGHRS and YFSETQ. The CDR3 has 14 residues. CDR3 loop: CASYPSGSTDTQYF. In DNA form, the CDR3 reads TGCGCCAGCTACCCAAGCGGGTCCACAGATACGCAGTATTTT.

Turning to this clone: The junction departs from the called germline gene at one end, perhaps through a read error. The V gene is TRBV28, the J gene TRBJ1-5, with D perhaps TRBD1 (5 bases). Germline V gene data show CDR1 as MDHEN and CDR2 as SYDVKM. This CDR3 contains 11 residues. The CDR3 here is CATTNAGRFGF. Written as DNA, the CDR3 is TGTGCCACTACGAACGCAGGGCGGTTTGGTTTT.

This clone is a singleton in its sample. V gene TRBV7-8 combines with J gene TRBJ2-3; D is possibly TRBD1 or TRBD2 (5 bases each). The CDR3 loop spans 16 amino acids. V was shortened by 7 bases and J by 0 bases, with 17 bases between the two germline ends. The germline gives CDR1 SGHVS, CDR2 FQNEAQ. This CDR3 reads CASTTLGEKSTDTQYF. DNA of the CDR3: TGTGCCAGCACCACCCTAGGGGAGAAGAGCACAGATACGCAGTATTTT.

This chain uses TRBV6-5 with TRBJ1-1; tentatively, D is TRBD1 (5 bases). From germline, CDR1 is MNHEY and CDR2 SVGAGI. Trimming cost V 2 bases and J 0 bases, with 13 bases left between them. The CDR3 loop spans 16 amino acids. The CDR3 region has the DNA TGTGCCAGCAGTTACGCGCCAGGGTGGGTGAACACTGAAGCTTTCTTT. It yields the protein CASSYAPGWVNTEAFF.

V is TRBV12-2 and J is TRBJ1-1; the table calls TRBD1, which could not be checked here. TRBV12-2 constitutes a pseudogene. The CDR3 is 16 amino acids. In DNA form, the CDR3 reads TGTGCAAGTCGCTTAGATCAGGGGGCGCGGGCCACTGAAGCTTTCTTT. It is translated as CASRLDQGARATEAFF.

The chain carries TRBV10-1 and TRBJ1-2, with 10 positions matching TRBD1. With V trimmed by 0 bases and J by 5 bases, 9 bases remained unmatched. CDR3 length: 17 amino acids. Germline lookup yields CDR1 WNHNN and CDR2 SYGVQD (reference sequence). The CDR3 DNA reads TGCGCCAGCAGTGAGTCTTCACTGACAGGGGGCGGGTATGGCTACACCTTC. Translated, it gives CASSESSLTGGGYGYTF.

The V gene is TRBV5-8, the J gene TRBJ2-5; 11 nucleotides align to TRBD1. The junction had 7 bases not matched to a gene; V was cut back by 4 bases and J by 5 bases. Per germline, CDR1 SGHTS and CDR2 YDEGEE. The CDR3 runs to 15 residues. The chain's CDR3 is CASSPDRGPKETQYF. The CDR3 DNA reads as TGTGCCAGCAGCCCGGACAGGGGGCCCAAGGAGACCCAGTACTTC.

J is TRBJ2-3 and V is TRBV9; a possible D gene is TRBD2 (6 bases). V shed 0 bases and J shed 6 bases, with 23 bases lying between them. Per germline, CDR1 SGDLS and CDR2 YYNGEE. The CDR3 runs to 18 residues. The CDR3 protein is CASSVDFIWDSSGDTQYF. The CDR3 coding sequence is TGTGCCAGCAGCGTAGACTTCATCTGGGACTCCTCGGGTGATACGCAGTATTTT. Complete variable domain (other parts from reference TRBV9 and TRBJ2-3): DSGVTQTPKHLITATGQRVTLRCSPRSGDLSVYWYQQSLDQGLQFLIQYYNGEERAKGNILERFSAQQFPDLHSELNLSSLELGDSALYFCASSVDFIWDSSGDTQYFGPGTRLTVL.

The V and J genes are TRBV11-2 and TRBJ2-7; either TRBD1 or TRBD2 may fit D (5 bases each). The germline V gene has CDR1 SGHAT and CDR2 FQNNGV. This CDR3 has 14 amino acids. Trimming took off 3 bases at V and 8 bases at J, with 17 bases between the two ends. In DNA, the CDR3 is TGTGCCAGCAGCTTGCCCGGGGCGGGCCCGCAGCAGTACTTC. Amino acids: CASSLPGAGPQQYF.

In this sample, this clone turned up once. The chain carries TRBV10-3 and TRBJ1-1; TRBD1 might be the D (5 bases). Looked up from germline, CDR1 is ENHRY and CDR2 is SYGVKD. V was pared by 11 bases and J by 3 bases, with 16 bases between. There are 13 residues in the CDR3. CDR3 in DNA: TGTGCCGCAACGAGGGGCGGGGACACTGAAGCTTTCTTT. It encodes CAATRGGDTEAFF.

V gene TRBV2 combines with J gene TRBJ2-1; no firm D call. Germline CDR1 and CDR2: SNHLY and FYNNEI. The CDR3 extends over 15 amino acids. V lost 3 bases, J lost 6 bases, and 15 bases lay in between. This CDR3 reads CASSDTPERRNEQFF. The CDR3 DNA follows: TGTGCCAGCAGTGATACGCCTGAACGCCGCAATGAGCAGTTCTTC.

This clone came up once. Here the CDR3 reads CASSPSGTGVYEQYF. Here the CDR3 DNA reads TGTGCCAGCAGCCCGTCCGGGACAGGGGTTTACGAGCAGTACTTC. V gene TRBV6-5 combines with J gene TRBJ2-7; TRBD1 matches 10 bases. The CDR3 extends over 15 amino acids. Germline CDR1 MNHEY, CDR2 SVGAGI. Unmatched junction bases numbered 9, after V lost 6 bases and J lost 4 bases.

The V gene is TRBV30, the J gene TRBJ1-2, with D unclear. The CDR3 runs 12 residues. Looked up from germline, CDR1 is GTSNPN and CDR2 is SVGIG (reference sequence). V lost 0 bases and J lost 4, with 6 bases in between. The CDR3 DNA is TGTGCCTGGAGTGTATCCAGCTATGGCTACACCTTC. It yields the protein CAWSVSSYGYTF.

The V gene is TRBV27, the J gene TRBJ1-3, with D perhaps matching TRBD1 (6 bases). The V gene lost 4 bases and the J gene lost 1 base, with 14 bases spanning the gap. Germline V gene sequence: CDR1 MNHEY, CDR2 SMNVEV (reference sequence). The CDR3 contains 16 residues. CDR3 loop: CASSSAPDRSGNTIYF. Here the CDR3 DNA reads TGTGCCAGCAGTTCCGCACCCGACAGGTCTGGAAACACCATATATTTT.

J is TRBJ2-7 and V is TRBV14; D gene unclear. Germline V gene sequence: CDR1 SGHDN, CDR2 FVKESK. The length of the CDR3 is 15 residues. Trimming removed 3 bases at V and 3 bases at J, with 15 bases between. The CDR3 region has the DNA TGTGCCAGCAGCCAGGACCGTTACACCTTCTACGAGCAGTACTTC. Residues: CASSQDRYTFYEQYF.

J is TRBJ2-5 and V is TRBV4-3; 7 nucleotides agree with TRBD2. The trim removed 0 bases at V and 7 bases at J, leaving 5 bases unmatched. Per germline, CDR1 LGHNA and CDR2 YSLEER. The CDR3 contains 14 residues. CDR3 DNA: TGCGCCAGCAGCCAAGATACGTCTAGCGGGACCCAGTACTTC. It codes for CASSQDTSSGTQYF.

The chain employs TRBV7-2 and TRBJ1-1; TRBD1 matches at 8 bases. The CDR3 has 12 residues. J was trimmed by 12 bases and V by 6 bases; bases with no gene match: 9. Germline values: CDR1 SGHTA, CDR2 FQGNSA. The CDR3 DNA reads as TGTGCCAGCAGTAATAGAGACAGGGGAACTTTCTTT. Translation gives CASSNRDRGTFF. Using reference TRBV7-2 and TRBJ1-1 for the parts outside the CDR3, the full variable domain is GAGVSQSPSNKVTEKGKDVELRCDPISGHTALYWYRQSLGQGLEFLIYFQGNSAPDKSGLPSDRFSAERTGGSVSTLTIQRTQQEDSAVYLCASSNRDRGTFFGQGTRLTVV.